The rows below give T cell receptor beta chains drawn from one sample of a study of blood T cell repertoires in COVID-19. Profiled with immunoSEQ multiplex PCR; TCRdb holds only in-frame clones, not every one. The sample shows 300,000 to 450,000 clones, about 85% of them seen only once. The sample comprised peripheral blood. The receptors here all came from a woman aged 18-29 years with acute or convalescent COVID-19. Each CDR3 is given with its conserved first and last residue. The D gene is left open where the match is weak. Size tells how often a clone was seen (once, few, many) or the class of an expanded clone, and some rows leave it out.

TRBD2	TRBJ2-7	TRBV5-1	-	TGCGCCAGCAGCTCCATCCTAGCGGGAGGTGGCTACGAGCAGTACTTC	CASSSILAGGGYEQYF
-	TRBJ1-2	TRBV5-4	once	TGTGCCAGCAGCTACGGTTCGGATGGCTACACCTTC	CASSYGSDGYTF
-	TRBJ2-3	TRBV7-6	-	TGTGCCAGCACAGAACGCGGAGGGGCGATTACAGATACGCAGTATTTT	CASTERGGAITDTQYF
-	TRBJ1-5	TRBV5-4	once	TGTGCCAGCAGCGCCCGGGTCCCTAGCAATCAGCCCCAGCATTTT	CASSARVPSNQPQHF
-	TRBJ1-2	TRBV28	-	TGTGCCAGCAGTCCCCCAACAGGGTTAGTGGGTGGCTACACCTTC	CASSPPTGLVGGYTF
TRBD2	TRBJ2-7	TRBV9	-	TGTGCCAGCAGCGTAAACCTCTGGGACTATCGATACGAGCAGTACTTC	CASSVNLWDYRYEQYF
TRBD2	TRBJ2-1	TRBV5-6	-	TGTGCCAGCAGCGCCGGGGGGATCGGCTACAATGAGCAGTTCTTC	CASSAGGIGYNEQFF
-	TRBJ2-1	TRBV5-1	-	TGCGCCAGCAGCTTGGTTTACTACAATGAGCAGTTCTTC	CASSLVYYNEQFF
TRBD1	TRBJ1-1	TRBV7-8	-	TGTGCCAGCAGCTCTGGACAGGGTTGGAACACTGAAGCTTTCTTT	CASSSGQGWNTEAFF
TRBD1	TRBJ1-2	TRBV18	many	TGTGCCAGCTCACCAGTGGGGGGACAGGGGATCTATGGCTACACCTTC	CASSPVGGQGIYGYTF
TRBD1	TRBJ2-5	TRBV5-1	-	TGCGCCAGCAGCCCAGGGGCAGGGGACAGCCAAGAGACCCAGTACTTC	CASSPGAGDSQETQYF
TRBD2	TRBJ2-1	TRBV27	-	TGTGCCAGCAGTCCTAGCGGGGGGCCTAAGTTCTTC	CASSPSGGPKFF
-	TRBJ1-4	TRBV3-1/TRBV3-2	-	TGTGCCAGCAGCCAAAGGCCTCAGGGCGAAAAACTGTTTTTT	CASSQRPQGEKLFF
-	TRBJ1-1	TRBV14	-	TGTGCCAGCAGCAAAACCCGCCCGGCCAACAGGGCTTACACTGAAGCTTTCTTT	CASSKTRPANRAYTEAFF
-	TRBJ2-1	TRBV29-1	-	TGCAGCGCAACCGCAGTGGGGAGTGATGAGCAGTTCTTC	CSATAVGSDEQFF
-	TRBJ2-1	TRBV29-1	-	TGCAGCGTTGAAAACAACTACAATGAGCAGTTCTTC	CSVENNYNEQFF
TRBD1	TRBJ2-7	TRBV11-2	-	TGTGCCAGCAGCCCCCAGACAGGGGGCTACGAGCAGTACTTC	CASSPQTGGYEQYF
-	TRBJ1-2	TRBV24-1	-	TGTGCCACCAGTGACGCCGTGATGGCGGGTGGCTACACCTTC	CATSDAVMAGGYTF
-	TRBJ1-2	TRBV12-3/TRBV12-4	-	TGTGCCAGCAGTAGACAGGAAAACTATGGCTACACCTTC	CASSRQENYGYTF
TRBD2	TRBJ2-7	TRBV6-5	-	TGTGCCACCGCCGGGGGGGACGAGCAGTACTTC	CATAGGDEQYF
-	TRBJ1-2	TRBV12-3/TRBV12-4	-	TGTGCCAGCAGTTTAGGTCCAGGGGATGGCTACACCTTC	CASSLGPGDGYTF
-	TRBJ1-2	TRBV6-5	once	TGTGCCAGCAGGCAGGAAAACTATGGCTACACCTTC	CASRQENYGYTF
TRBD1	TRBJ2-5	TRBV12-3/TRBV12-4	-	TGTGCCAGCAGGGTGACAGGGGAAGAGACCCAGTACTTC	CASRVTGEETQYF
TRBD1	TRBJ2-1	TRBV5-1	-	TGCGCCAGCAGCGTGGGGACAGACAATGAGCAGTTCTTC	CASSVGTDNEQFF
-	TRBJ1-2	TRBV7-9	-	TGTGCCAGCAGCTCCGACAGTGACTATGGCTACACCTTC	CASSSDSDYGYTF
TRBD1	TRBJ1-2	TRBV5-5	-	TGTGCCAGCAGTACAACGGGACAGGGAGTTTATGGCTACACCTTC	CASSTTGQGVYGYTF
TRBD1	TRBJ2-5	TRBV7-3	-	TGTGCCAGCAGCTTCATGACAGGGGCCGGAGAGACCCAGTACTTC	CASSFMTGAGETQYF
TRBD1	TRBJ1-2	TRBV9	few	TGTGCCAGCAGCGAAAGGGGACAGGGCTATGGCTACACCTTC	CASSERGQGYGYTF
TRBD1	TRBJ2-2	TRBV4-2	-	TGTGCCAGCAGCCAAATGGTAGGGGGCGACACCGGGGAGCTGTTTTTT	CASSQMVGGDTGELFF
-	TRBJ2-1	TRBV28	-	TGTGCCAGCAGTTCCCGACGGGGGACCTACAATGAGCAGTTCTTC	CASSSRRGTYNEQFF
TRBD2	TRBJ2-7	TRBV30	-	TGTGCCTGGAGTGTGGGACTAGCGTTTTCAAGTGAGCAGTACTTC	CAWSVGLAFSSEQYF
-	TRBJ1-5	TRBV19	-	TGTGCCTGTGGGGGCTGGGGAGGGGGAAATCAGCCCCAGCATTTT	CACGGWGGGNQPQHF
-	TRBJ1-1	TRBV15	-	TGTGCCACCAGCGGCGCGGGGGGCCCAGGACCTGAAGCTTTCTTT	CATSGAGGPGPEAFF
TRBD2	TRBJ2-1	TRBV29-1	-	TGCAGCGTTGTCCTACTAGCGGGAGGGCCCGTGTTCTTC	CSVVLLAGGPVFF
-	TRBJ2-3	TRBV19	-	TGTGCCAGTAGTATACGGTATTCCAGGGATTCTCGGGATACGCAGTATTTT	CASSIRYSRDSRDTQYF
-	TRBJ2-1	TRBV19	-	TGTGCCAGTAGTATGGGGACTGTTTACAATGAGCAGTTCTTC	CASSMGTVYNEQFF
-	TRBJ1-6	TRBV30	-	TGTGCCTGGAGTGACGGCAGGGGAACACCCCTCCACTTT	CAWSDGRGTPLHF
-	TRBJ1-1	TRBV5-5	-	TGTGCCAGCAGCTTGGTAGGAGGGTTCACTGAAGCTTTCTTT	CASSLVGGFTEAFF
TRBD2	TRBJ2-5	TRBV5-4	-	TGTGCCAGCAGCTCGCGGGCTAGCGGGCGTTTTGGAGAGACCCAGTACTTC	CASSSRASGRFGETQYF
TRBD1	TRBJ2-3	TRBV7-3	-	TGTGCCAGCAGCCCCAGGGGACAGGGAACTCAGTATTTT	CASSPRGQGTQYF
-	TRBJ2-1	TRBV28	-	TGTGCCAGCAGTCATCCTAGGGGGGGTTTAAATGAGCAGTTCTTC	CASSHPRGGLNEQFF
-	TRBJ2-3	TRBV24-1	once	TGTGCCACCAGCGGACCTGGGGCCAGGGGTGTCACAGATACGCAGTATTTT	CATSGPGARGVTDTQYF